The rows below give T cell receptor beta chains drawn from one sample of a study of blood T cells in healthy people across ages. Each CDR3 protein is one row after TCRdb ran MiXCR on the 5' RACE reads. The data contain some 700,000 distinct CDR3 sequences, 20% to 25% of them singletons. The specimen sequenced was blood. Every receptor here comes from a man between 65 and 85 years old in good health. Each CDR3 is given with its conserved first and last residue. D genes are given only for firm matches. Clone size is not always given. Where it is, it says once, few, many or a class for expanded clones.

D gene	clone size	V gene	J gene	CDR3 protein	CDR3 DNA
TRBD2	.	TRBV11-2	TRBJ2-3	CASSDQGLVTDTQYF	TGTGCCAGCAGCGATCAGGGACTAGTCACAGATACGCAGTATTTT
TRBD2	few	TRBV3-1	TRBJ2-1	CASSQVFSGNDNEQFF	TGTGCCAGCAGCCAAGTATTTAGCGGGAATGACAATGAGCAGTTCTTC
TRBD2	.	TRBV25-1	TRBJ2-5	CASSESSSGETQYF	TGTGCCAGCAGTGAATCGTCTAGCGGAGAGACCCAGTACTTC
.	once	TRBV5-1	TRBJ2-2	CASSLALRRPGTGELFF	TGCGCCAGCAGCTTGGCATTAAGGAGGCCGGGTACCGGGGAGCTGTTTTTT
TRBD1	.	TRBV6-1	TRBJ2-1	CASSGRQGRNEQFF	TGTGCCAGCAGTGGAAGACAGGGTAGAAATGAGCAGTTCTTC
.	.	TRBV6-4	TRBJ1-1	CASSIDSSGTEAFF	TGTGCCAGCAGCATAGACAGCTCAGGGACTGAAGCTTTCTTT
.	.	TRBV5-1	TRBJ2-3	CASSLDRAHTDTQYF	TGCGCCAGCAGCTTGGACAGGGCCCACACAGATACGCAGTATTTT
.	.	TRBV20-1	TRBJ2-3	CSGCEVTGRYYCTDTQYF	.
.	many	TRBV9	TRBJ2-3	CASSVVGEYTDTQYF	TGTGCCAGCAGCGTAGTTGGGGAATACACAGATACGCAGTATTTT
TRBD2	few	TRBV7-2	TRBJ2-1	CASSRGTSGRVSYNEQFF	TGTGCCAGCAGCCGGGGGACTAGCGGGAGGGTCTCCTACAATGAGCAGTTCTTC
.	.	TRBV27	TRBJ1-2	CASSPSPGTNYGYTF	TGTGCCAGCAGTCCATCCCCAGGGACAAACTATGGCTACACCTTC
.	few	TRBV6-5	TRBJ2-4	CASSYRSAGIQYF	TGTGCCAGCAGTTACCGGAGCGCTGGCATTCAGTACTTC
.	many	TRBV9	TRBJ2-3	CASSVGGLASTDTQYF	TGTGCCAGCAGCGTAGGGGGACTCGCTAGCACAGATACGCAGTATTTT
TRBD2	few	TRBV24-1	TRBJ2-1	CATSGGIAGGNEQFF	TGTGCCACCAGTGGAGGGATAGCGGGAGGAAATGAGCAGTTCTTC
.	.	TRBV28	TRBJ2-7	CASSGPHPYEQYF	TGTGCCAGCAGTGGCCCCCATCCCTACGAGCAGTACTTC
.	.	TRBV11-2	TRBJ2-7	CASSPTSASYEQYF	TGTGCCAGCAGTCCCACGTCAGCTAGCTACGAGCAGTACTTC
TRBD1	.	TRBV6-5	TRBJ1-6	CASSYSLTGQHNSPLHF	TGTGCCAGCAGTTACTCCCTTACGGGACAGCATAATTCACCCCTCCACTTT
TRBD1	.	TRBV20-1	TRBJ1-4	CSAREAWTGSNEKLFF	TGCAGTGCTAGAGAAGCATGGACAGGGTCGAATGAAAAACTGTTTTTT
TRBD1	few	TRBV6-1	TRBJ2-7	CASSARDRDEQYF	TGTGCCAGCAGTGCCCGGGACAGGGACGAGCAGTACTTC
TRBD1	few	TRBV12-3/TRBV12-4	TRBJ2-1	CASRRGQGNEQFF	TGTGCCAGCAGGAGAGGACAGGGGAATGAGCAGTTCTTC
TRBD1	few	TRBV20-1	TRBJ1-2	CSANRRDREHGYTF	TGCAGTGCTAACCGAAGGGACAGGGAGCATGGCTACACCTTC
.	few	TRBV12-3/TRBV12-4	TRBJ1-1	CASSLVGWGVETEAFF	TGTGCCAGCAGTTTAGTAGGGTGGGGGGTTGAAACTGAAGCTTTCTTT
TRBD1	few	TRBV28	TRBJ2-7	CASSFDRGRREQYF	TGTGCCAGCAGTTTCGACAGGGGAAGGCGCGAGCAGTACTTC
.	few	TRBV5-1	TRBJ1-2	CASSTDSRYGYTF	TGCGCCAGCAGCACCGACAGTCGCTATGGCTACACCTTC
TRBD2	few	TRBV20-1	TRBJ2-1	CSARGTKDNEQFF	TGCAGTGCTAGGGGGACTAAGGACAATGAGCAGTTCTTC
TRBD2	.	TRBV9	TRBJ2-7	CASSAGLASIEQYF	TGTGCCAGCAGCGCGGGACTAGCGTCGATCGAGCAGTACTTC
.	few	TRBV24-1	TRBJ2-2	CATSDFAGEGELFF	TGTGCCACCAGTGATTTCGCCGGGGAGGGGGAGCTGTTTTTT
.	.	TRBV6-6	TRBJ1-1	CASSFGGGDTGAFF	TGTGCCAGCAGTTTCGGGGGGGGAGACACTGGAGCTTTCTTT
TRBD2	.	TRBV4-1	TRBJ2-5	CASSQVTSGRARVKETQYF	TGCGCCAGCAGCCAAGTTACCAGCGGGAGGGCCAGGGTTAAAGAGACCCAGTACTTC
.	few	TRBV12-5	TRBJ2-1	CASGLVPGEQFF	TGTGCTAGTGGTTTGGTACCTGGTGAGCAGTTCTTC
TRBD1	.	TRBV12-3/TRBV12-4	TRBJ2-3	CTSSGQGTDTQYF	TGTACCAGCAGTGGACAGGGCACAGATACGCAGTATTTT
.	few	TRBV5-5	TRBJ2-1	CASRSGGSYSNEQFF	TGTGCCAGCAGGTCCGGAGGCTCCTATTCCAATGAGCAGTTCTTC
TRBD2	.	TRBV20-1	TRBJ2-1	CSANSGRSYNEQFF	TGCAGTGCCAATAGCGGGCGCTCCTACAATGAGCAGTTCTTC
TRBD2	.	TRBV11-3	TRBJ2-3	CASSQGLAGEFGDTQYF	TGTGCCAGCAGCCAGGGACTAGCGGGAGAGTTCGGTGATACGCAGTATTTT
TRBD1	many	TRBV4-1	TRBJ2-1	CASSHSRDRLNNEQFF	TGCGCCAGCAGCCATAGTAGGGACAGACTGAACAATGAGCAGTTCTTC
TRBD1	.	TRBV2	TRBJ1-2	CASPTGVSYGYTF	TGTGCCAGCCCAACAGGGGTGTCCTATGGCTACACCTTC
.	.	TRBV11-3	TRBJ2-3	CASSLASPNTQYF	TGTGCCAGCAGCTTAGCGTCCCCGAATACGCAGTATTTT
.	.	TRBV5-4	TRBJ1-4	CASLEGPTTEKLFF	TGTGCCAGCTTAGAGGGACCAACTACTGAAAAACTGTTTTTT
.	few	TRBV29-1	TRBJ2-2	CSVDALSGELFF	TGCAGCGTTGATGCTCTGAGCGGGGAGCTGTTTTTT
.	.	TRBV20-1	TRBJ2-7	CSAMARSPREQYF	TGCAGTGCTATGGCTAGATCGCCGCGGGAGCAGTACTTC
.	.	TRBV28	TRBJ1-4	CASSLAGGEKLFF	TGTGCCAGCAGTTTAGCCGGGGGTGAAAAACTGTTTTTT
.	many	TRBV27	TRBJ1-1	CASSLSGREAFF	TGTGCCAGCAGTTTATCTGGCAGGGAGGCTTTCTTT
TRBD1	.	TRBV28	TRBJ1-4	CASSGGTGREKLFF	TGTGCCAGCAGTGGGGGGACAGGGAGAGAAAAACTGTTTTTT
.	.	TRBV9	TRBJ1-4	CASSSPYRGQGNEKLFF	TGTGCCAGCAGCTCCCCTTATCGGGGTCAGGGTAACGAAAAACTGTTTTTT
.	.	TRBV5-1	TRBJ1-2	CASSLESYYGYTF	TGCGCCAGCAGCTTGGAGTCTTACTATGGCTACACCTTC
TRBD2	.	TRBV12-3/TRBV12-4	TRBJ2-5	CASSRLAGDGETQYF	TGTGCCAGTAGTCGACTAGCGGGAGATGGAGAGACCCAGTACTTC
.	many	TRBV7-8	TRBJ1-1	CASSPVEGTNTEAFF	TGTGCCAGCAGCCCCGTCGAGGGGACGAACACTGAAGCTTTCTTT
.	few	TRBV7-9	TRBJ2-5	CASSPGTSPETQYF	TGTGCCAGCAGTCCAGGAACTAGTCCCGAGACCCAGTACTTC
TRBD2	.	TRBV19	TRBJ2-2	CASASGSANTGELFF	TGTGCCAGCGCTAGCGGGAGCGCGAACACCGGGGAGCTGTTTTTT
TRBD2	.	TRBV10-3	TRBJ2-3	CAIKPGTSGGAPGDTQYF	TGTGCCATCAAGCCTGGGACTAGCGGGGGGGCCCCGGGAGATACGCAGTATTTT
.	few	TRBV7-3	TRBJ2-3	CASSTGTFQYTQYF	TGTGCCAGCAGCACCGGGACTTTCCAGTATACGCAGTATTTT
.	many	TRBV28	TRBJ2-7	CASSDDRTAIEQYF	TGTGCCAGCAGCGATGACAGGACAGCGATCGAGCAGTACTTC
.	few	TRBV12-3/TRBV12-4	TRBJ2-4	CASSAQLLAKNIQYF	TGTGCCAGCAGTGCCCAGCTGCTAGCCAAAAACATTCAGTACTTC